A single sample gave rise to the 23 T cell receptor beta chains below, sequenced in a study of blood T cell repertoires in COVID-19. Repertoires were generated with immunoSEQ multiplex PCR, while TCRdb's copy carries only in-frame clones and drops some. The sample yields about 250,000 clones, roughly 84% seen once. The specimen was peripheral blood. The receptors were gathered from an older person with COVID-19, enrolled during active disease.

This clone has just a few counts. The rearrangement joins TRBV7-9 to TRBJ2-1; D perhaps matches TRBD2 (5 bases). Per the germline V gene, CDR1 is SEHNR and CDR2 is FQNEAQ (reference sequence). The V end lost 1 base, the J end lost 10 bases, and 17 bases lay between the germline ends. This CDR3 is built from 15 residues. The chain's CDR3 is CASSLGTSRVGEQFF. The CDR3 DNA reads as TGTGCCAGCAGCTTAGGTACTAGTAGGGTCGGAGAGCAGTTCTTC.

The chain combines TRBV5-1 with TRBJ1-3; possibly TRBD1 for D (6 bases). Germline CDR1 reads SGHRS; CDR2 reads YFSETQ. The V gene lost 2 bases and the J gene lost 2 bases, with 14 bases spanning the gap. This CDR3 has 16 amino acids. In nucleotides, the CDR3 is TGCGCCAGCAGCTTAGGGGGGGACGGAGCTGGAAACACCATATATTTT. Its protein product is CASSLGGDGAGNTIYF.

This chain joins TRBV5-1 and TRBJ2-1; possible D gene TRBD2, 6 bases. CDR3 length: 18 residues. V lost 3 bases, J lost 11 bases, and 30 bases lay in between. Germline CDR1 and CDR2: SGHRS and YFSETQ. CDR3 sequence reads: CASSSRLTGTQAQRKQFF. As DNA, the CDR3 is TGCGCCAGCAGCTCGCGTTTGACCGGGACTCAGGCACAGCGAAAGCAGTTCTTC.

The rearrangement links TRBV2 to TRBJ1-1; maybe TRBD1 (6 bases). Per the germline V gene, CDR1 is SNHLY and CDR2 is FYNNEI. The CDR3 has 16 residues. The V end was cut by 4 bases, the J end by 1 base, with 16 bases between. CDR3 DNA sequence: TGTGCCAGCAGTGTGGGACATACCCGGGGGAACACTGAAGCTTTCTTT. Amino acid sequence: CASSVGHTRGNTEAFF.

This sequence joins TRBV2 and TRBJ1-5; 9 bases align to TRBD1. The CDR3 consists of 14 residues. The germline V gene encodes CDR1 SNHLY and CDR2 FYNNEI. V gave up 6 bases and J gave up 6 bases; unmatched junction bases: 6. The CDR3 spells CASREGQGGQPQHF. CDR3 coding DNA: TGTGCCAGCAGGGAGGGACAGGGCGGTCAGCCCCAGCATTTT.

V is TRBV14 and J is TRBJ1-2; maybe TRBD1 (5 bases). The CDR3 runs 14 residues. V dropped 0 bases and J dropped 7 bases, with 12 bases sitting between them. Germline CDR1 reads SGHDN; CDR2 reads FVKESK. The CDR3 loop is CASSQDRRAGGYTF. CDR3 nucleotide sequence: TGTGCCAGCAGCCAAGATCGCAGGGCAGGTGGCTACACCTTC.

This sequence joins TRBV6-5 and TRBJ2-5; TRBD2 might be the D (6 bases). This CDR3 is built from 14 residues. The V gene lost 8 bases and the J gene lost 5 bases, with 18 bases spanning the gap. CDR1 is MNHEY and CDR2 is SVGAGI in the germline V gene. CDR3 sequence (DNA): TGTGCCAGCCGGATGCATGGAGGGTGGGAGACCCAGTACTTC. Protein sequence: CASRMHGGWETQYF.

J is TRBJ1-2 and V is TRBV5-4; a weak D match, TRBD1 (5 bases). The CDR3 loop spans 14 amino acids. Trimming cost V 2 bases and J 3 bases, with 11 bases left between them. The germline gives CDR1 SGHNT, CDR2 YYREEE (reference sequence). CDR3 sequence reads: CASSLVGDYYGYTF. The CDR3 nucleotides read TGTGCCAGCAGCTTAGTCGGGGACTACTATGGCTACACCTTC.

This chain links TRBV11-2 with TRBJ2-1; 8 bases align to TRBD1. V was clipped by 5 bases and J by 7 bases; unmatched bases: 13. This CDR3 has 16 residues. From germline, CDR1 is SGHAT and CDR2 FQNNGV. CDR3 amino acids: CASSANPGQGWNEQFF. The CDR3 nucleotides are TGTGCCAGCAGCGCAAATCCCGGACAGGGATGGAATGAGCAGTTCTTC.

J is TRBJ1-5 and V is TRBV5-8; D unclear. Trimming removed 0 bases at V and 6 bases at J, with 16 bases between. Per the germline V gene, CDR1 is SGHTS and CDR2 is YDEGEE. The CDR3 totals 16 residues. The CDR3 bases are TGTGCCAGCAGCTTGGCCGGGGTTGTGTTAGGTCAGCCCCAGCATTTT. Protein sequence: CASSLAGVVLGQPQHF.

The rearrangement joins TRBV5-4 to TRBJ2-7, with D possibly TRBD2 on 6 matching bases. The V gene lost 2 bases and the J gene lost 2 bases, with 8 bases spanning the gap. This CDR3 comprises 13 residues. The germline V gene has CDR1 SGHNT and CDR2 YYREEE (reference sequence). The DNA for the CDR3 is TGTGCCAGCAGCTTCGCGGGAACCTACGAGCAGTACTTC. The encoded protein is CASSFAGTYEQYF.

V gene TRBV7-3 combines with J gene TRBJ1-3; 7 nucleotides line up with TRBD1. The CDR3 is 16 residues long. Germline CDR1 and CDR2: SGHTA and FQGTGA. The V segment lost 0 bases and the J segment 0 bases; nucleotides outside the gene matches: 2. The CDR3 sequence is CASSLTGGNSGNTIYF. CDR3 DNA sequence: TGTGCCAGCAGCTTAACAGGGGGCAACTCTGGAAACACCATATATTTT.

The rearrangement links TRBV5-4 to TRBJ2-7; TRBD1 matches 9 bases. The ends lost 4 bases at V and 3 bases at J; junction bases unmatched: 8. The CDR3 is 15 amino acids. CDR1 and CDR2 from the germline V gene are SGHNT and YYREEE (reference sequence). The CDR3 DNA follows: TGTGCCAGCAGCGGCCCGGGACAGGGTTACTACGAGCAGTACTTC. It translates to CASSGPGQGYYEQYF.

As concerns this clone: At one of its ends the junction is not consistent with the germline gene, which may arise from a read error. This chain links TRBV6-6 with TRBJ2-1, with unresolved D. This CDR3 is 15 amino acids long. Germline CDR1 is MNHNY and CDR2 is SVGAGI (reference sequence). CDR3: CASSNSLLSYNEQFF. In DNA, the CDR3 is TGTGCCAGCAGTAACTCTCTACTTTCCTACAATGAGCAGTTCTTC.

The chain is built from TRBV25-1 and TRBJ2-2; TRBD2 aligns across 11 bases. Looked up from germline, CDR1 is MGHDK and CDR2 is SYGVNS. V dropped 5 bases and J dropped 1; count of bases not matched to a gene: 0. The length of the CDR3 is 15 residues. The CDR3 DNA follows: TGTGCCAGCAGTCTAGCGGGGGGGAACACCGGGGAGCTGTTTTTT. Translating gives CASSLAGGNTGELFF. Variable domain in full (rest from reference TRBV25-1 and TRBJ2-2): EADIYQTPRYLVIGTGKKITLECSQTMGHDKMYWYQQDPGMELHLIHYSYGVNSTEKGDLSSESTVSRIRTEHFPLTLESARPSHTSQYLCASSLAGGNTGELFFGEGSRLTVL.

J is TRBJ2-5 and V is TRBV28; 8 bases fit TRBD1. With 5 bases clipped from V and 0 bases from J, the junction kept 11 bases outside the gene matches. Germline CDR1 and CDR2: MDHEN and SYDVKM. The CDR3 runs 17 residues. The CDR3 region has the DNA TGTGCCAGCAGTGTCCCCGGGACAGGCCGGTACCAAGAGACCCAGTACTTC. Its translation: CASSVPGTGRYQETQYF.

The rearrangement joins TRBV11-3 to TRBJ1-4; a weak D match, TRBD1 (5 bases). The germline gives CDR1 SGHNT, CDR2 YENEEA. The CDR3 spans 15 residues. Trimming cost V 5 bases and J 8 bases, with 18 bases left between them. CDR3 nucleotides: TGTGCCAGCAGCCGGCAGGGTGGAGGGGAGGAAAAACTGTTTTTT. The encoded protein is CASSRQGGGEEKLFF.

V is TRBV19 and J is TRBJ1-6; 8 bases map to TRBD1. The V segment lost 3 bases and the J segment 6 bases; nucleotides outside the gene matches: 7. This CDR3 contains 16 residues. Germline CDR1 is LNHDA and CDR2 is SQIVND (reference sequence). The DNA for the CDR3 is TGTGCCAGTAGTATGGCGGGACAGGCACCTAATTCACCCCTCCACTTT. This encodes CASSMAGQAPNSPLHF. The whole variable domain, remainder taken from reference TRBV19 and TRBJ1-6, is DGGITQSPKYLFRKEGQNVTLSCEQNLNHDAMYWYRQDPGQGLRLIYYSQIVNDFQKGDIAEGYSVSREKKESFPLTVTSAQKNPTAFYLCASSMAGQAPNSPLHFGNGTRLTVT.

The chain links TRBV5-4 to TRBJ2-2, with 10 bases lining up with TRBD2. This CDR3 contains 17 residues. V shed 7 bases, J shed 0 bases, and the junction held 9 bases outside the gene matches. Germline V gene lookup returns CDR1 SGHNT and CDR2 YYREEE (reference sequence). The CDR3 region has the DNA TGTGCCAGCTTTCTTCTAGCGGGGGCCACGAACACCGGGGAGCTGTTTTTT. Translating it yields CASFLLAGATNTGELFF.

The chain carries TRBV28 and TRBJ2-1, with 8 bases that match TRBD2. Germline V gene lookup returns CDR1 MDHEN and CDR2 SYDVKM. Trimming took 1 base from V and 5 from J; bases not matched to a gene: 7. CDR3 length: 16 residues. In DNA, the CDR3 is TGTGCCAGCAGTTTATCGGACGGGAGGGTCGACAATGAGCAGTTCTTC. Its protein is CASSLSDGRVDNEQFF.

V and J are TRBV28 and TRBJ1-2; 12 bases match TRBD1. V dropped 10 bases and J dropped 2; count of bases not matched to a gene: 8. CDR1 is MDHEN, CDR2 SYDVKM, per germline. The CDR3 sequence is 15 residues long. The CDR3 bases are TGTGCCATCCCGGGACAGGGGGCGCGGAACTATGGCTACACCTTC. The encoded protein is CAIPGQGARNYGYTF.

The V gene is TRBV3-1 (or the pseudogene TRBV3-2), the J gene TRBJ1-1; 7 bases match TRBD1. The germline V gene encodes CDR1 LGHDT and CDR2 YNNKEL (reference sequence). J gave up 10 bases and V 7 bases, and 6 bases lay outside the gene matches. CDR3 size: 11 residues. The CDR3 loop is CASTGGGGAFF. CDR3 DNA: TGTGCCAGCACGGGAGGGGGCGGAGCTTTCTTT.

This chain links TRBV20-1 with TRBJ2-4; 12 nucleotides align to TRBD1. Germline V lookup: CDR1 DFQATT, CDR2 SNEGSKA (reference sequence). The CDR3 loop spans 15 amino acids. V shed 6 bases and J 6 bases; nucleotides not matched to a gene: 9. The CDR3 coding sequence is TGCAGTGCCAGTGGGGACAGGGGGCAAGTAAACATTCAGTACTTC. Translated, it gives CSASGDRGQVNIQYF.